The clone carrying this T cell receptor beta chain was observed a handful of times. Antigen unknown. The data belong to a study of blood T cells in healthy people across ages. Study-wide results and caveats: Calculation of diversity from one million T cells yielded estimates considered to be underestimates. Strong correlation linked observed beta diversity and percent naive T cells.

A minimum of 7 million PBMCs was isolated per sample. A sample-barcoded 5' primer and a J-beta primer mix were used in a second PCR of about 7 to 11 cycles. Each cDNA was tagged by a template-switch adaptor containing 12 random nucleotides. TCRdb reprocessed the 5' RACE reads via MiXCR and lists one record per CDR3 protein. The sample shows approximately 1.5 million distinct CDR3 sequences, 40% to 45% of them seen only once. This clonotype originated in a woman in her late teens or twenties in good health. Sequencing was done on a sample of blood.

The CDR3 coding sequence is TGCAGCGTTGGGGAGGGGGCTGGTACTGAAGCTTTCTTT. It encodes CSVGEGAGTEAFF. The V gene is TRBV29-1, the J gene TRBJ1-1; 7 bases match TRBD1. Germline V gene lookup returns CDR1 SQVTM and CDR2 ANQGSEA. V shed 4 bases, J shed 5 bases, and the junction held 7 bases outside the gene matches. The CDR3 has 13 amino acids.